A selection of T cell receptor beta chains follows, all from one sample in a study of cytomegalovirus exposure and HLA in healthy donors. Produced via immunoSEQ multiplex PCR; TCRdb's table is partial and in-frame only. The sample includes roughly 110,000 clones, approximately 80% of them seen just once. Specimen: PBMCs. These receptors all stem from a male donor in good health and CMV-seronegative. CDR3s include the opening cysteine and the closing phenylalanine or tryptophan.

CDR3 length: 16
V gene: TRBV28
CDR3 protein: CASSLFSLAVSDTQYF

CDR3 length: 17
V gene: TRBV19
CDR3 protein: CASSISGTRQGSYEQYF

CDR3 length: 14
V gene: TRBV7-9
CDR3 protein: CASRETGATGELFF

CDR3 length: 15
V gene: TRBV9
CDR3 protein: CASTPGRGSKETQYF

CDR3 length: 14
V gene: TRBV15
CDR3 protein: CATWDRGSTGELFF

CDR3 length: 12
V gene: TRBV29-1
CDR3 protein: CSAGRGQETQYF

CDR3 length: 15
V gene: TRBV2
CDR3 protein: CASSEARVSSYEQYF

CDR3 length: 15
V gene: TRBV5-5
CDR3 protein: CASKNQGQTNTEAFF

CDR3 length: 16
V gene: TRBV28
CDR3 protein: CASSLYRQGWSYEQYF

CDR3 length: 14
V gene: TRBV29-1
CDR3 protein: CSGGRASKGNEQFF

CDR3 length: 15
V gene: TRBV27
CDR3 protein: CASSPRGTFNYGYTF

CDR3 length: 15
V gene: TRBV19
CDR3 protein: CASSPGTGPTYEQYF

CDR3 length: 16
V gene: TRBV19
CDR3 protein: CASSGRPSGARGEQFF

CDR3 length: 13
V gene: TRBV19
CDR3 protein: CASSISMNTEAFF

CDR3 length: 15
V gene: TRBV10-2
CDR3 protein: CASSESAGGFNEQFF

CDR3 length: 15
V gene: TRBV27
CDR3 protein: CASSPFIGSTDTQYF

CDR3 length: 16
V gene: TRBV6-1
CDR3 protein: CASSVPPRGNYQPQHF

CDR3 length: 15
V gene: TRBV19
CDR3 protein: CASSITAGLGNEQFF

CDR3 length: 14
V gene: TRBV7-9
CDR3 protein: CASSDSGSTDTQYF

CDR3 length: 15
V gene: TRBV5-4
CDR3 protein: CASSSSSRGVYGYTF

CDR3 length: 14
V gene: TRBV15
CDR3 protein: CATGRSGNHYEQYF

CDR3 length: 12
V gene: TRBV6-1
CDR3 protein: CASITGTYEQYF

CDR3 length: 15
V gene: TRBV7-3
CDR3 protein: CASSLTSGRGSEQFF

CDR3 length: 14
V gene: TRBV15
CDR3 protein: CATSRDQGNYGYTF

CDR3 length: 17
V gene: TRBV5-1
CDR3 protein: CASSLAPGVSRPYEQYF

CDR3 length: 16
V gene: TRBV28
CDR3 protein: CASRRGQSLFVYGYTF

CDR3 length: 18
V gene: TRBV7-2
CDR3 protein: CASSLRRHDGTERSTIYF

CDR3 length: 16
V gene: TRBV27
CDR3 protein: CASSSTREGRTGELFF

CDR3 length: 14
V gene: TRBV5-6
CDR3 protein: CASSLEREGQPQHF

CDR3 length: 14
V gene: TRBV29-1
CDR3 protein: CSVASGRARETQYF

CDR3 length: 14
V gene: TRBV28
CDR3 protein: CASSFMGGGTEAFF

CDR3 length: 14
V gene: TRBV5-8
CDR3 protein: CASTQDWSSYEQYF

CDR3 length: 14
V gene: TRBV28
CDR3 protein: CASSPGQGRQPQHF

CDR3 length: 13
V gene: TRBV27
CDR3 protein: CASSLVENTEAFF

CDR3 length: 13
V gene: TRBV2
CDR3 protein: CASRGQINQPQHF

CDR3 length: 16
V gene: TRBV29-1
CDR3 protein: CSVEEGGTGGSYEQYF

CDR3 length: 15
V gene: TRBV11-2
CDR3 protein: CASSSRSGGVNTIYF

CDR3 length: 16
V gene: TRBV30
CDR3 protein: CAWRALGGLSTDTQYF

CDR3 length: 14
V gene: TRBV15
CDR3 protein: CATSRTGINTEAFF

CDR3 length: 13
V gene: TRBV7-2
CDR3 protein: CASSLGGRDGYTF

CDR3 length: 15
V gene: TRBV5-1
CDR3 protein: CASTGLAGAGGELFF